These 28 T cell receptor beta chains came from one sample sequenced in a study of beta chain features in type 1 diabetes. Which antigens these TCRs recognize remains unknown. Overall study findings and caveats: Significant though moderate, a shortening of TCRB CDR3s appeared in all four CD4+ subsets of Type 1 diabetes patients.

cDNA synthesis used the whole RNA isolate, giving expressed TCRB sequences. Produced via immunoSEQ multiplex PCR; TCRdb's table is partial and in-frame only. The sample yields about 240,000 clones, approximately 15% seen once. The sequencing input was naive CD4+ T cells from blood. The receptors here all came from a man aged 30-40 years with type 1 diabetes.

A few counts support this clone. The chain carries TRBV30 and TRBJ1-1, with D possibly matching TRBD1 (6 bases). V lost 4 bases and J lost 4, with 19 bases in between. Per germline, CDR1 GTSNPN and CDR2 SVGIG (reference sequence). The CDR3 length is 15 residues. The CDR3, as DNA: TGTGCCTGGATGATGGGGAACAGGGATCCCACTGAAGCTTTCTTT. Amino acids: CAWMMGNRDPTEAFF.

The V call is TRBV6-1, the J call TRBJ2-4; 8 bases line up with TRBD1. This CDR3 contains 15 residues. V lost 6 bases to trimming and J lost 3 bases; unmatched junction nucleotides: 7. Germline V gene lookup returns CDR1 MNHNS and CDR2 SASEGT. The CDR3 reads CASSEVTGVKNIQYF. The DNA of the CDR3 is TGTGCCAGCAGCGAGGTGACAGGGGTCAAAAACATTCAGTACTTC.

V is TRBV5-1 and J is TRBJ1-2; TRBD1 aligns across 7 bases. V lost 4 bases, J lost 3 bases, and 9 bases stayed unmatched. The CDR3 runs to 15 residues. Germline V gene lookup returns CDR1 SGHRS and CDR2 YFSETQ. The CDR3 sequence: CASSLQGFRDYGYTF. The CDR3, as DNA: TGCGCCAGCAGCCTACAGGGGTTTCGCGACTATGGCTACACCTTC.

The rearrangement joins TRBV15 to TRBJ1-1, with 7 bases lining up with TRBD1. Germline trimming cut 3 bases from V and 1 base from J; bases unmatched to any gene: 2. There are 14 residues in the CDR3. The germline V gene encodes CDR1 LNHNV and CDR2 YYDKDF (reference sequence). The CDR3 coding sequence is TGTGCCACCAGCAGTAGACAGGGGAACACTGAAGCTTTCTTT. Residues: CATSSRQGNTEAFF.

V is TRBV13 and J is TRBJ2-1; 10 bases line up with TRBD2. Germline V CDR1 and CDR2: PRHDT, FYEKMQ (reference sequence). Germline trimming cut 5 bases from V and 7 bases from J; bases unmatched to any gene: 5. CDR3 length equals 14 residues. Here the CDR3 reads CASSRSGGGNEQFF. DNA for the CDR3: TGTGCCAGCAGCCGAAGCGGGGGGGGGAATGAGCAGTTCTTC.

The chain employs TRBV2 and TRBJ2-4, with 9 bases fitting TRBD1. J was trimmed by 7 bases and V by 6 bases; bases with no gene match: 7. The germline V gene has CDR1 SNHLY and CDR2 FYNNEI. The CDR3 runs 14 residues. CDR3 bases: TGTGCCAGCAGCGGGAGTGACAGGGGGAACATTCAGTACTTC. Amino acid sequence: CASSGSDRGNIQYF. Using reference TRBV2 and TRBJ2-4 for the parts outside the CDR3, the full variable domain is EPEVTQTPSHQVTQMGQEVILRCVPISNHLYFYWYRQILGQKVEFLVSFYNNEISEKSEIFDDQFSVERPDGSNFTLKIRSTKLEDSAMYFCASSGSDRGNIQYFGAGTRLSVL.

A single count supports this clone. The rearrangement links TRBV10-3 to TRBJ1-2; 9 bases align to TRBD1. CDR3 length equals 13 residues. The ends lost 4 bases at V and 6 bases at J; junction bases unmatched: 3. The germline CDR1 and CDR2 sequences are ENHRY and SYGVKD. CDR3 coding DNA: TGTGCCATCAGTGGGGGACAGGGTGATGGCTACACCTTC. It specifies CAISGGQGDGYTF.

This clone was found a few times. V and J are TRBV7-6 and TRBJ2-5, with 9 bases aligning to TRBD1. V gave up 4 bases and J gave up 5 bases; unmatched junction bases: 11. CDR1 and CDR2 (germline): SGHVS, FNYEAQ. The CDR3 runs 16 residues. CDR3 loop: CASSSRGDRGVETQYF. The CDR3 DNA sequence: TGTGCCAGCAGCTCCCGGGGAGACAGGGGGGTCGAGACCCAGTACTTC.

The V call is TRBV9, the J call TRBJ2-1; 15 nucleotides line up with TRBD2. Germline V lookup: CDR1 SGDLS, CDR2 YYNGEE. With V trimmed by 3 bases and J by 6 bases, 7 bases remained unmatched. The CDR3 is 17 amino acids. CDR3 in amino acids: CASSAPGLAGGGNEQFF. The CDR3 nucleotides read TGTGCCAGCAGCGCCCCCGGACTAGCGGGAGGGGGCAATGAGCAGTTCTTC.

The chain joins TRBV25-1 to TRBJ1-1; a possible D gene is TRBD1 (6 bases). V was pared by 6 bases and J by 1 base, with 12 bases between. CDR3 length equals 14 residues. CDR1 MGHDK and CDR2 SYGVNS come from the germline V gene. CDR3 sequence reads: CASSGGQTNTEAFF. The CDR3 bases are TGTGCCAGCAGCGGCGGACAGACGAACACTGAAGCTTTCTTT. The entire variable domain, with the rest obtained from reference TRBV25-1 and TRBJ1-1, is as follows: EADIYQTPRYLVIGTGKKITLECSQTMGHDKMYWYQQDPGMELHLIHYSYGVNSTEKGDLSSESTVSRIRTEHFPLTLESARPSHTSQYLCASSGGQTNTEAFFGQGTRLTVV.

This clone occurred a few times. J is TRBJ1-1 and V is TRBV30; D remains ambiguous. In germline, CDR1 is GTSNPN, CDR2 SVGIG (reference sequence). The CDR3 has 14 amino acids. With 0 bases removed from V and 4 bases from J, the gap between germline ends came to 12 bases. CDR3 protein: CAWSVGGKGTEAFF. The CDR3 bases are TGTGCCTGGAGTGTTGGAGGGAAGGGCACTGAAGCTTTCTTT.

The chain links TRBV5-1 to TRBJ2-3; possible D gene TRBD1, 6 bases. The CDR3 spans 15 residues. The V gene's germline CDR1 is SGHRS and CDR2 YFSETQ. Trimming shortened V by 4 bases and J by 3 bases, and 15 bases separated the two germline ends. The CDR3 here is CASSNSGTKTDTQYF. For the CDR3, the DNA is TGCGCCAGCAGCAACTCCGGGACAAAAACAGATACGCAGTATTTT.

In its sample, this clone was seen a few times. The J gene is TRBJ1-2, the V gene TRBV30, with D perhaps matching TRBD1 (6 bases). Germline loops: CDR1 GTSNPN, CDR2 SVGIG (reference sequence). The CDR3 totals 12 residues. Deletions cut 4 bases from V and 8 bases from J, with 14 bases between. The CDR3 bases are TGTGCCTGGACGACAGGCTTTAGGGGCTACACCTTC. Translation gives CAWTTGFRGYTF.

V is TRBV6-6 and J is TRBJ2-5; 7 bases agree with TRBD1. V shed 7 bases and J 4 bases; nucleotides not matched to a gene: 6. Looked up from germline, CDR1 is MNHNY and CDR2 is SVGAGI (reference sequence). There are 13 residues in the CDR3. CDR3 in DNA: TGTGCCAGCACAGGACAGGCGGGAGAGACCCAGTACTTC. Translating it yields CASTGQAGETQYF.

This chain connects TRBV4-1 to TRBJ2-1, with 8 bases fitting TRBD2. This CDR3 has 15 residues. Trimming cost V 1 base and J 8 bases; bases outside gene matches: 7. Germline CDR1 is MGHRA and CDR2 is YSYEKL. The CDR3 DNA reads TGCGCCAGCAGCCAAGTAGGGACTAGAGGGGATGAGCAGTTCTTC. It translates to CASSQVGTRGDEQFF.

The chain has TRBV7-2 and TRBJ2-1; 8 positions match TRBD2. Trimming cost V 6 bases and J 4 bases; bases outside gene matches: 5. This CDR3 is built from 14 residues. CDR1 is SGHTA and CDR2 is FQGNSA in the germline V gene. The CDR3 here is CASRPSGSYNEQFF. The DNA of the CDR3 is TGTGCCAGCAGACCTAGCGGGTCTTACAATGAGCAGTTCTTC.

In its sample, this clone was seen a few times. The V call is TRBV25-1, the J call TRBJ2-7; TRBD1 matches at 11 bases. This CDR3 is built from 15 residues. Trimming cost V 6 bases and J 2 bases; bases outside gene matches: 6. Germline V gene data show CDR1 as MGHDK and CDR2 as SYGVNS. CDR3 sequence (DNA): TGTGCCAGCAGCTTACCGGGACAGGGGGCCTACGAGCAGTACTTC. It translates to CASSLPGQGAYEQYF.

The CDR3 loop reads CASSFPGHRTDTQYF. In DNA form, the CDR3 reads TGTGCCAGCAGTTTCCCGGGACACCGTACAGATACGCAGTATTTT. The chain recombines TRBV27 with TRBJ2-3, with D tentatively TRBD1 (6 bases). V was shortened by 3 bases and J by 3 bases, with 13 bases between the two germline ends. Germline lookup yields CDR1 MNHEY and CDR2 SMNVEV (reference sequence). The CDR3 is 15 residues long.

The chain employs TRBV29-1 and TRBJ2-5; 11 positions match TRBD2. The ends lost 1 base at V and 5 bases at J; junction bases unmatched: 0. This CDR3 region has 13 residues. Germline assignment: CDR1 SQVTM and CDR2 ANQGSEA. CDR3 in amino acids: CSVEGTSGETQYF. The CDR3 DNA follows: TGCAGCGTTGAAGGGACTAGCGGGGAGACCCAGTACTTC.

A few counts support this clone. The chain employs TRBV30 and TRBJ2-7, with 11 bases that match TRBD1. The CDR3 is 14 residues long. V gave up 2 bases and J gave up 5 bases; unmatched junction bases: 5. The germline CDR1 and CDR2 sequences are GTSNPN and SVGIG (reference sequence). CDR3: CAWSPGQGADEQYF. Here the CDR3 DNA reads TGTGCCTGGAGTCCCGGACAGGGGGCGGACGAGCAGTACTTC.

The sample holds a few counts of this clone. The chain uses TRBV29-1 and TRBJ1-1; D remains ambiguous. Between the trimmed V and J ends, which lost 6 bases and 9 bases, there was a span of 11 bases. Germline V gene sequence: CDR1 SQVTM, CDR2 ANQGSEA. The CDR3 is made up of 10 amino acids. The chain's CDR3 is CSVYQEQAFF. The CDR3 DNA reads as TGCAGCGTCTATCAGGAACAAGCTTTCTTT.

The table lists this clone with a few counts. The V gene is TRBV11-2, the J gene TRBJ2-1, with a possible D match to TRBD2 (6 bases). The CDR3 runs 13 residues. Germline lookup yields CDR1 SGHAT and CDR2 FQNNGV. V lost 1 base, J lost 9 bases, and 10 bases lay in between. CDR3 bases: TGTGCCAGCAGCTTAGTAGCGGCCACTGAGCAGTTCTTC. Translating gives CASSLVAATEQFF.

The genes are TRBV7-2 and TRBJ1-5, with 7 bases aligning to TRBD1. CDR1 is SGHTA, CDR2 FQGNSA, per germline. The CDR3 loop spans 17 amino acids. Trimming cost V 1 base and J 2 bases; bases outside gene matches: 8. CDR3 loop: CASSLGAPTGRNQPQHF. In DNA, the CDR3 is TGTGCCAGCAGCTTAGGGGCCCCGACAGGGCGCAATCAGCCCCAGCATTTT.

The DNA of the CDR3 is TGCGCCAGCAGCTTGTTGGGGGCAGCAGGGTACGAGCAGTACTTC. Protein: CASSLLGAAGYEQYF. The chain employs TRBV5-1 and TRBJ2-7, with D maybe TRBD1 (6 bases). The ends were cut back, 1 base at V and 4 bases at J, with 15 bases in the middle. The CDR3 spans 15 residues. Germline loops: CDR1 SGHRS, CDR2 YFSETQ. Combining the CDR3 with reference TRBV5-1 and TRBJ2-7 gives the whole variable domain KAGVTQTPRYLIKTRGQQVTLSCSPISGHRSVSWYQQTPGQGLQFLFEYFSETQRNKGNFPGRFSGRQFSNSRSEMNVSTLELGDSALYLCASSLLGAAGYEQYFGPGTRLTVT.

The rearrangement joins TRBV23-1 to TRBJ2-7; the match to TRBD1 covers 7 bases. TRBV23-1 is classed as an ORF, of uncertain function. The CDR3 consists of 15 residues. V shed 4 bases, J shed 3 bases, and the junction held 9 bases outside the gene matches. CDR3 sequence: CASSPTKGQHYEQYF. The CDR3 DNA sequence: TGCGCCAGCAGTCCCACCAAGGGACAGCACTACGAGCAGTACTTC.

The V and J genes are TRBV18 and TRBJ2-5; perhaps TRBD1 as D (6 bases). The germline V and J ends were trimmed by 3 bases and 5 bases, with 10 bases remaining between them. The CDR3 runs 13 residues. Germline V lookup: CDR1 KGHSH, CDR2 LQKENI. In DNA, the CDR3 is TGTGCCAGCTCACCTCGACAGGAGGAGACCCAGTACTTC. Its protein is CASSPRQEETQYF.

This clone was observed a handful of times. The chain employs TRBV6-5 and TRBJ2-3, with 8 nucleotides matching TRBD1. Trimming took 10 bases from V and 4 from J; bases not matched to a gene: 4. Germline-derived CDR1 and CDR2 are MNHEY and SVGAGI. The CDR3 runs to 12 residues. The DNA of the CDR3 is TGTGCCACCGGACAGGGCCCAGATACGCAGTATTTT. Amino acid sequence: CATGQGPDTQYF.

This clone was observed a handful of times. The CDR3 sequence is CATQQGASTGELFF. The CDR3, as DNA: TGTGCCACCCAACAGGGGGCTAGCACCGGGGAGCTGTTTTTT. The gene calls are TRBV6-1 and TRBJ2-2; 9 positions agree with TRBD1. Trimming at V came to 10 bases and at J to 4 bases, leaving 7 bases not matched to a gene. Germline V gives CDR1 MNHNS, CDR2 SASEGT. This CDR3 contains 14 residues.